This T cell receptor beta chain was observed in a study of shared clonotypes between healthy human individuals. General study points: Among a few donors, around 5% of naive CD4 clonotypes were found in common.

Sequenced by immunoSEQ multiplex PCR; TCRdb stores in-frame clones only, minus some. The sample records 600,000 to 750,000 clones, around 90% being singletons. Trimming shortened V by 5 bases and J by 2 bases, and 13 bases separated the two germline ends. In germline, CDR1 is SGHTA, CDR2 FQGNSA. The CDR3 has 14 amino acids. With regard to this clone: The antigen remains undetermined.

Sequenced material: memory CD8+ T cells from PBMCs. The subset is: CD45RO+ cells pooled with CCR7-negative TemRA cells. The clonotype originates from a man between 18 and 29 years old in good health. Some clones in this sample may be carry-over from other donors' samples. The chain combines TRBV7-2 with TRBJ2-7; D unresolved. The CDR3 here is CASSQASRAYEQYF. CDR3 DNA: TGTGCCAGCAGCCAGGCAAGCAGAGCCTACGAGCAGTACTTC. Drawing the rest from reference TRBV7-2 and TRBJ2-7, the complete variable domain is GAGVSQSPSNKVTEKGKDVELRCDPISGHTALYWYRQSLGQGLEFLIYFQGNSAPDKSGLPSDRFSAERTGGSVSTLTIQRTQQEDSAVYLCASSQASRAYEQYFGPGTRLTVT.